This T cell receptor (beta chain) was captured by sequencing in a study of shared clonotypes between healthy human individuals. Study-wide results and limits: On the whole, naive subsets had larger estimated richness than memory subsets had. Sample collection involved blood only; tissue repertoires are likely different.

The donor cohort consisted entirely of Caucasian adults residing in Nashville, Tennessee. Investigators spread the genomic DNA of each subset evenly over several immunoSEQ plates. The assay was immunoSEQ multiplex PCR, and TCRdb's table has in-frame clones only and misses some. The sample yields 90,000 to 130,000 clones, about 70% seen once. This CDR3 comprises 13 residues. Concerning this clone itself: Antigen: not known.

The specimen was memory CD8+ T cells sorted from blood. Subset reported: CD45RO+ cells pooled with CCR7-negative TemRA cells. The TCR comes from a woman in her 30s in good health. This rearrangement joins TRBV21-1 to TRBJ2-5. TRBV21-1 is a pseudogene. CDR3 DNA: TGTGCCAGCAGCTACAAGGACCAGGAGACCCAGTACTTC. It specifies CASSYKDQETQYF.